The next 10 T cell receptor beta chains were all read from a single sample in a study of blood T cell repertoires in COVID-19. Here immunoSEQ multiplex PCR was the method, and the copy in TCRdb shows in-frame clones only, minus some. The profile shows about 210,000 clones, about 82% of them singletons. What was sequenced was PBMCs or T cells enriched from blood (not recorded which). The origin of the receptors is a man aged 40-49 years with acute COVID-19.

This clone is medium-sized (0.01 to 0.1%) in the sample. V is TRBV25-1 and J is TRBJ2-2; 9 bases match TRBD1. V shed 3 bases and J 1 base; nucleotides not matched to a gene: 9. This CDR3 has 18 residues. CDR1 and CDR2 from the germline V gene are MGHDK and SYGVNS. CDR3 sequence (DNA): TGTGCCAGCAGTGATTTGCCCCCGGGACAGGGGAACACCGGGGAGCTGTTTTTT. Residues: CASSDLPPGQGNTGELFF. The variable domain in full, completed from reference TRBV25-1 and TRBJ2-2, reads EADIYQTPRYLVIGTGKKITLECSQTMGHDKMYWYQQDPGMELHLIHYSYGVNSTEKGDLSSESTVSRIRTEHFPLTLESARPSHTSQYLCASSDLPPGQGNTGELFFGEGSRLTVL.

V and J are TRBV19 and TRBJ2-7, with a weak D call TRBD1 (6 bases). The CDR3 is 11 residues long. The germline V and J ends were trimmed by 7 bases and 6 bases, with 10 bases remaining between them. The germline CDR1 and CDR2 sequences are LNHDA and SQIVND (reference sequence). In DNA form, the CDR3 reads TGTGCCAGTAAACAGGGCAGCGAGCAGTACTTC. Its protein is CASKQGSEQYF.

The J gene is TRBJ2-5, the V gene TRBV7-9, with a weak D call TRBD1 (6 bases). Trimming took off 6 bases at V and 5 bases at J, with 16 bases between the two ends. This CDR3 has 14 residues. In germline, CDR1 is SEHNR, CDR2 FQNEAQ (reference sequence). This chain's CDR3 is CASRITGRDETQYF. The CDR3 DNA is TGTGCCAGCAGAATCACAGGGAGAGACGAGACCCAGTACTTC. Drawing the rest from reference TRBV7-9 and TRBJ2-5, the complete variable domain is DTGVSQNPRHKITKRGQNVTFRCDPISEHNRLYWYRQTLGQGPEFLTYFQNEAQLEKSRLLSDRFSAERPKGSFSTLEIQRTEQGDSAMYLCASRITGRDETQYFGPGTRLLVL.

The V gene is TRBV13, the J gene TRBJ2-7; 12 bases align to TRBD1. V lost 5 bases and J lost 6; bases outside the gene matches: 5. CDR3 size: 14 residues. From germline, CDR1 is PRHDT and CDR2 FYEKMQ (reference sequence). The DNA for the CDR3 is TGTGCCAGCAGCCAGGGACAGGGGGCGGGCGAGCAGTACTTC. It specifies CASSQGQGAGEQYF. Combining the CDR3 with reference TRBV13 and TRBJ2-7 gives the whole variable domain AAGVIQSPRHLIKEKRETATLKCYPIPRHDTVYWYQQGPGQDPQFLISFYEKMQSDKGSIPDRFSAQQFSDYHSELNMSSLELGDSALYFCASSQGQGAGEQYFGPGTRLTVT.

This chain links TRBV28 with TRBJ1-1; tentatively, D is TRBD1 (5 bases). The V end lost 2 bases, the J end lost 7 bases, and 14 bases lay between the germline ends. From germline, CDR1 is MDHEN and CDR2 SYDVKM. This CDR3 is 14 amino acids long. The CDR3 is CASSLLFQGFEAFF. As DNA, the CDR3 is TGTGCCAGCAGTTTACTCTTCCAGGGCTTTGAAGCTTTCTTT.

The chain's CDR3 is CASSLELGANVLTF. Written as DNA, the CDR3 is TGCGCCAGCAGCTTGGAACTCGGGGCCAACGTCCTGACTTTC. The chain is built from TRBV5-1 and TRBJ2-6; unclear D gene. Germline CDR1 SGHRS, CDR2 YFSETQ. The CDR3 sequence is 14 residues long. V lost 0 bases to trimming and J lost 4 bases, with 5 bases between them.

The V gene is TRBV11-2, the J gene TRBJ2-3; a possible D gene is TRBD2 (5 bases). V lost 5 bases and J 2 bases, leaving 8 bases between the germline ends. The CDR3 spans 13 residues. Germline V gene lookup returns CDR1 SGHAT and CDR2 FQNNGV. Here the CDR3 reads CASSLRDTDTQYF. The CDR3 coding sequence is TGTGCCAGCAGCCTCCGGGACACAGATACGCAGTATTTT.

The V and J genes are TRBV6-5 and TRBJ1-6; 9 nucleotides agree with TRBD1. The V segment lost 5 bases and the J segment 9 bases; nucleotides outside the gene matches: 5. This CDR3 has 14 amino acids. Germline V gives CDR1 MNHEY, CDR2 SVGAGI. Here the CDR3 DNA reads TGTGCCAGCAGTCCCGGGACAGGGTTTTCACCCCTCCACTTT. Residues: CASSPGTGFSPLHF.

V is TRBV2 and J is TRBJ1-5; 9 bases match TRBD1. Germline V lookup: CDR1 SNHLY, CDR2 FYNNEI. V lost 6 bases to trimming and J lost 6 bases; unmatched junction nucleotides: 9. The CDR3 consists of 15 residues. The CDR3 region is CASRVGTGSAQPQHF. The CDR3 coding sequence is TGTGCCAGCAGGGTAGGGACAGGGAGCGCTCAGCCCCAGCATTTT.

The chain is built from TRBV7-8 and TRBJ1-4, with 7 bases matching TRBD1. The CDR3 contains 16 residues. Germline V lookup: CDR1 SGHVS, CDR2 FQNEAQ. With V trimmed by 5 bases and J by 4 bases, 10 bases remained unmatched. The CDR3 is CASSNYRQGVNEKLFF. The CDR3 DNA reads TGTGCCAGCAGCAATTACCGACAGGGAGTTAATGAAAAACTGTTTTTT.